The present T cell receptor (beta chain) was sequenced within a study of beta chain features in type 1 diabetes. General observations from the study: Any HLA type influence on TCRB rearrangement was left unresolved here. All four CD4+ subsets of Type 1 diabetes patients contained TCRB CDR3s that were moderately but significantly shorter. Researchers cautioned that cDNA sequencing could over-represent cells with high TCR expression. The study notes PCR might favor shorter templates equally in patients and controls.

The entirety of the isolated RNA underwent reverse transcription, so expressed TCRB transcripts were sequenced. Sequencing was performed with immunoSEQ multiplex PCR; in TCRdb, only in-frame clones are kept and a portion is missing. In the table there are 40,000 to 45,000 clones, around 70% of which are singletons. A heparinised blood draw that averaged roughly 110 mL was obtained once from each donor. This clone turned up a few times. The antigen remains undetermined. This CDR3 region has 12 residues. Trimming took 6 bases from V and 7 from J, leaving 10 bases between them. Germline values: CDR1 MNHNY, CDR2 SVGAGI (reference sequence).

The chain employs TRBV6-6 and TRBJ2-1; D ambiguous. Input material: Tregs from blood. The sequence derives from a woman between 18 and 29 years old with type 1 diabetes. CDR3 protein: CASSPTRNEQFF. The CDR3 DNA reads TGTGCCAGCAGCCCCACGCGGAATGAGCAGTTCTTC.